This T cell receptor beta chain was sequenced for a study of control samples from healthy donors and cancer patients. Assay used: immunoSEQ multiplex PCR; TCRdb lists only in-frame clones, some missing. The table has some 130,000 clones, 85% to 95% seen once; the top ten hold roughly 8.6%. V dropped 8 bases and J dropped 6; count of bases not matched to a gene: 3. Germline values: CDR1 LNHNV, CDR2 YYDKDF (reference sequence). The CDR3 consists of 13 residues. The specimen was blood. The receptor's source is a man aged 18 to 29 in good health. The chain links TRBV15 to TRBJ1-4; TRBD1 agrees at 10 bases. CDR3 DNA: TGTGCCACCGAAGGACAGGGGGATGAAAAACTGTTTTTT. Protein sequence: CATEGQGDEKLFF.